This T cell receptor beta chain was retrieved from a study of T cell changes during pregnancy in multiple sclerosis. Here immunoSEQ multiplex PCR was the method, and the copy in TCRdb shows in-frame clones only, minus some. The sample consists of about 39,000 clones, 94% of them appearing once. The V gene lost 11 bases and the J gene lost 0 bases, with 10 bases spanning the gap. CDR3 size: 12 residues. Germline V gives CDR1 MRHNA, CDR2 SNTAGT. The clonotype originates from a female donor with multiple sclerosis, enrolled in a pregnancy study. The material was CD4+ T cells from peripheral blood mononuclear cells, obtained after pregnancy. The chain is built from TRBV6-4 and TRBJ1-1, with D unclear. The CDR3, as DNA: TGTGCCCCGAGGAGCCTGAACACTGAAGCTTTCTTT. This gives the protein CAPRSLNTEAFF.